The rows below give T cell receptor beta chains drawn from one sample of a study of T cells after yellow fever vaccination. TCRdb re-analysed the 5' RACE reads in MiXCR, keeping a single row per CDR3 protein. Of some 350,000 distinct CDR3 sequences in the sample, approximately 4.2% were seen once. This specimen consisted of PBMCs, obtained 5 days after the yellow fever booster vaccination. These receptor sequences come from a man aged 18-30 years who received the YFV17D yellow fever vaccine. Each CDR3 is given with its conserved first and last residue. A D gene is named only where the DNA matches it firmly. Clone size appears in some rows only: once, few, many, or a class for an expanded clone.

D gene	J gene	V gene	clone size	CDR3 protein	CDR3 DNA
TRBD1	TRBJ2-5	TRBV9	.	CASSVAGQGWEETQYF	TGTGCCAGCAGCGTAGCGGGACAGGGCTGGGAAGAGACCCAGTACTTC
.	TRBJ2-2	TRBV5-1	.	CASSASGNTGELFF	TGCGCCAGCAGCGCCTCAGGGAACACCGGGGAGCTGTTTTTT
.	TRBJ2-3	TRBV4-3	.	CASSQTGVLTDTQYF	TGCGCCAGCAGCCAAACCGGGGTTCTCACAGATACGCAGTATTTT
.	TRBJ2-7	TRBV4-3	many	CASSQDRTSYEQYF	TGCGCCAGCAGCCAAGACAGAACCTCCTACGAGCAGTACTTC
.	TRBJ1-2	TRBV5-1	.	CASSLATGLYGYTF	TGCGCCAGCAGCTTGGCCACGGGCCTCTATGGCTACACCTTC
TRBD2	TRBJ2-5	TRBV11-2	many	CASSSQASGGSFKTQYF	TGTGCCAGCAGCTCCCAGGCTAGCGGGGGCTCCTTTAAGACCCAGTACTTC
.	TRBJ1-1	TRBV7-2	many	CASSLGRGGTEAFF	TGTGCCAGCAGCTTAGGCAGGGGTGGCACTGAAGCTTTCTTT
.	TRBJ2-1	TRBV5-4	.	CASSGLGADNEQFF	TGTGCCAGCAGTGGTCTAGGGGCAGACAATGAGCAGTTCTTC
.	TRBJ1-1	TRBV12-3/TRBV12-4	.	CASSFHSPTEAFF	TGTGCCAGCAGTTTTCATTCCCCCACTGAAGCTTTCTTT
TRBD1	TRBJ1-6	TRBV12-3/TRBV12-4	.	CASSLGTGHSPLHF	TGTGCCAGCAGTTTGGGGACAGGACATTCACCCCTCCACTTT
TRBD2	TRBJ2-4	TRBV27	.	CARKSGGVFENIQYF	TGTGCCAGAAAAAGCGGGGGGGTGTTCGAAAACATTCAGTACTTC
.	TRBJ2-5	TRBV9	few	CASSAAEWGETQYF	TGTGCCAGCAGCGCAGCGGAGTGGGGGGAGACCCAGTACTTC
.	TRBJ1-4	TRBV7-2	few	CASSTGGTNEKLFF	TGTGCCAGCAGCACCGGGGGCACGAATGAAAAACTGTTTTTT
TRBD1	TRBJ1-2	TRBV6-5	.	CASSPSDRVHGYTF	TGTGCCAGCAGCCCTTCCGACAGGGTGCATGGCTACACCTTC
.	TRBJ2-2	TRBV3-1	few	CASSPRPRLAGELFF	TGTGCCAGCAGCCCCAGGCCTAGGTTAGCCGGGGAGCTGTTTTTT
TRBD1	TRBJ1-1	TRBV4-1	.	CASSQEHRGYTEAFF	TGCGCCAGCAGCCAAGAGCACAGGGGATACACTGAAGCTTTCTTT
TRBD1	TRBJ2-4	TRBV5-6	few	CASSGAGTGETQYF	TGTGCCAGCAGCGGGGCCGGGACAGGTGAGACTCAGTACTTC
.	TRBJ1-5	TRBV18	few	CASSPRIRGDSQPQHF	TGTGCCAGCTCACCACGGATTCGGGGGGATAGTCAGCCCCAGCATTTT
.	TRBJ1-1	TRBV7-9	many	CASSYVRDTEAFF	TGTGCCAGCAGCTACGTCAGAGACACTGAAGCTTTCTTT
.	TRBJ1-4	TRBV15	few	CATSRVAGLTEKLFF	TGTGCCACCAGCAGAGTTGCAGGGTTGACTGAAAAACTGTTTTTT
TRBD1	TRBJ2-3	TRBV7-2	many	CASSPGAGGPDTQYF	TGTGCCAGCAGCCCCGGGGCAGGGGGTCCAGATACGCAGTATTTT
TRBD1	TRBJ2-3	TRBV4-3	.	CASSLKTGSRTDTQYF	TGCGCCAGCAGCCTTAAGACAGGGAGTCGCACAGATACGCAGTATTTT
.	TRBJ2-2	TRBV7-9	many	CASSHPMGLGTGELFF	TGTGCCAGCAGCCACCCTATGGGGTTGGGGACCGGGGAGCTGTTTTTT
.	TRBJ2-7	TRBV6-1	many	CASSDEGGGSSYEQYF	TGTGCCAGCAGTGACGAGGGGGGCGGAAGCTCCTACGAGCAGTACTTC
.	TRBJ2-2	TRBV28	.	CASWQDSNTGELFF	TGTGCCAGCTGGCAGGACTCGAACACCGGGGAGCTGTTTTTT
.	TRBJ1-4	TRBV5-1	few	CASSPPGAGTNEKLFF	TGCGCCAGCAGCCCCCCGGGGGCTGGGACTAATGAAAAACTGTTTTTT
.	TRBJ2-4	TRBV7-2	many	CASSYPPLVPQYF	TGTGCCAGCAGCTACCCCCCGCTGGTACCTCAGTACTTC
TRBD2	TRBJ2-1	TRBV20-1	many	CSARLAGGESYNEQFF	TGCAGTGCCAGACTAGCGGGGGGGGAATCCTACAATGAGCAGTTCTTC
.	TRBJ2-4	TRBV7-9	many	CASSRESGLPRVQYF	TGTGCCAGCAGCCGAGAGTCGGGACTGCCCAGGGTTCAGTACTTC
.	TRBJ2-2	TRBV19	.	CASSTITNTNTGELFF	TGTGCCAGTAGTACCATTACAAACACGAACACCGGGGAGCTGTTTTTT
TRBD2	TRBJ2-3	TRBV5-1	.	CASSSTRGGGNTQYF	TGCGCCAGCAGCAGTACACGGGGGGGAGGAAATACGCAGTATTTT
.	TRBJ1-2	TRBV5-4	.	CASSLPGVNYGYTF	TGTGCCAGCAGCTTGCCAGGGGTTAACTATGGCTACACCTTC
.	TRBJ2-2	TRBV30	many	CAWSAAPESGELFF	TGTGCCTGGAGTGCGGCTCCGGAGTCCGGGGAGCTGTTTTTT
.	TRBJ1-3	TRBV18	.	CASSPPEGTLGNTIYF	TGTGCCAGCTCACCACCCGAGGGGACCCTGGGAAACACCATATATTTT
.	TRBJ2-2	TRBV7-7	few	CASSLTSGGELFF	TGTGCTAGCAGTCTAACCTCCGGCGGGGAGCTGTTTTTT
.	TRBJ1-1	TRBV29-1	few	CSVGRQLTEAFF	TGCAGCGTGGGCCGACAGCTAACTGAAGCTTTCTTT
.	TRBJ2-2	TRBV24-1	.	CATSSRYTGELFF	TGTGCCACCAGTTCTCGGTACACCGGGGAGCTGTTTTTT
.	TRBJ1-1	TRBV19	.	CASRTEGVTEAFF	TGTGCCAGCCGGACGGAGGGGGTGACTGAAGCTTTCTTT
.	TRBJ2-7	TRBV5-8	.	CASSKSIYRGNEQYF	TGTGCCAGCAGCAAGAGCATCTACCGGGGGAACGAGCAGTACTTC
TRBD2	TRBJ2-3	TRBV28	.	CASSSGLAGGNTDTQYF	TGTGCCAGCAGTTCCGGACTAGCGGGGGGAAACACAGATACGCAGTATTTT
.	TRBJ2-3	TRBV7-8	few	CASSFWTSTDTQYF	TGTGCCAGCAGCTTCTGGACTAGCACAGATACGCAGTATTTT
.	TRBJ1-5	TRBV9	many	CASSVGQGNQPQHF	TGTGCCAGCAGCGTAGGACAGGGCAATCAGCCCCAGCATTTT
.	TRBJ1-5	TRBV7-8	few	CASSRTALTSNQPQHF	TGTGCCAGCAGCCGGACGGCCCTCACTAGCAATCAGCCCCAGCATTTT